This T cell receptor beta chain was sequenced for a study of blood T cell repertoires in COVID-19. The V gene's germline CDR1 is SNHLY and CDR2 FYNNEI. Trimming shortened V by 7 bases and J by 5 bases, and 9 bases separated the two germline ends. The CDR3 is 12 residues long. In the authors' methods: Estimated nucleated cell counts came from reference gene primer amplification. Libraries were prepared by immunoSEQ multiplex PCR; TCRdb keeps only in-frame clonotypes and omits some of them. Clone size and the V and J calls come from that table; the DNA yielded D and trimming. The table has about 150,000 clones, 88% seen once.

The chain employs TRBV2 and TRBJ1-5; D unresolved. This clonotype originated in a man between 60 and 75 years old with active or convalescent COVID-19. The sequenced sample was peripheral blood. The CDR3 nucleotides are TGTGCCAGCAAGAGGGCAGATCAGCCCCAGCATTTT. Translation: CASKRADQPQHF. The complete variable domain, with remaining parts taken from reference TRBV2 and TRBJ1-5, reads EPEVTQTPSHQVTQMGQEVILRCVPISNHLYFYWYRQILGQKVEFLVSFYNNEISEKSEIFDDQFSVERPDGSNFTLKIRSTKLEDSAMYFCASKRADQPQHFGDGTRLSIL.